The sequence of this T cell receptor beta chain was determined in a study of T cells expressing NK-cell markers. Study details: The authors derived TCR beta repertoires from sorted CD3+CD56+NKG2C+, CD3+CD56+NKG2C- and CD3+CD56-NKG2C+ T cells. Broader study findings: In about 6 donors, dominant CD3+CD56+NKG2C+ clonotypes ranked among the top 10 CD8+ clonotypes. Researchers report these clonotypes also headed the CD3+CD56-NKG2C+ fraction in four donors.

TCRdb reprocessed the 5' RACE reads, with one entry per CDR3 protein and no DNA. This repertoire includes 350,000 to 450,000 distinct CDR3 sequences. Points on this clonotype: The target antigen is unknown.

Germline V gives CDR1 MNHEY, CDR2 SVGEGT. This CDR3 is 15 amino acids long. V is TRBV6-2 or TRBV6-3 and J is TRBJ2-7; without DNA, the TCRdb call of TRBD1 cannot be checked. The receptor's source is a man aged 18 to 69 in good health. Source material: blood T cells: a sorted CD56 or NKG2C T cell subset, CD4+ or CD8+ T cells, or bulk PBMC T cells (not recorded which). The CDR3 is CASSLTGTASYEQYF.